Listed below are T cell receptor beta chains from one sample, sequenced in a study of early stage breast cancer tumors. The method was immunoSEQ multiplex PCR; TCRdb's version includes in-frame clones alone and lacks a portion of them. The sample lists some 35,000 clones; over 70% were seen once. Sequencing input: blood. These receptors came from a person in their sixties with breast cancer. Both conserved end residues are part of each CDR3. The order of the fields is clone size, CDR3 length, J gene, V gene, D gene, CDR3 protein, CDR3 DNA. D genes are given only for firm matches. Only some rows state a clone size, as once, few, many or a class for expanded clones.

>.|15|TRBJ1-1|TRBV6-1|.
CASIGGERMNTEAFF
TGTGCCAGCATTGGCGGGGAGCGCATGAACACTGAAGCTTTCTTT
>.|15|TRBJ1-1|TRBV7-9|TRBD1
CASSPTGGLNTEAFF
TGTGCCAGCAGCCCGACAGGGGGGCTGAACACTGAAGCTTTCTTT
>.|15|TRBJ1-6|TRBV6-1|.
CASSEASGYHSPLHF
TGTGCCAGCAGTGAAGCTTCAGGGTACCATTCACCCCTCCACTTT
>.|13|TRBJ1-2|TRBV30|.
CAWSLDGDYGYTF
TGTGCCTGGAGTCTCGATGGCGACTATGGCTACACCTTC
>.|13|TRBJ1-1|TRBV6-6|.
CASSPDTNTEAFF
TGTGCCAGCAGCCCCGACACGAACACTGAAGCTTTCTTT
>.|13|TRBJ2-7|TRBV29-1|TRBD2
CSVSHTGGYEQYF
TGCAGCGTTTCGCACACGGGAGGCTACGAGCAGTACTTC
>few|13|TRBJ1-3|TRBV4-1|.
CASSRTFGNTIYF
TGCGCCAGCAGCCGCACATTTGGAAACACCATATATTTT
>.|13|TRBJ1-1|TRBV13|.
CASSLWRGTEAFF
TGTGCCAGCAGCCTCTGGCGGGGGACTGAAGCTTTCTTT
>.|14|TRBJ2-3|TRBV30|TRBD1
CAWSYDRGTDTQYF
TGTGCCTGGAGCTACGACAGGGGCACAGATACGCAGTATTTT
>.|13|TRBJ1-5|TRBV7-8|.
CASSLDVHQPQHF
TGTGCCAGCAGCTTAGATGTGCATCAGCCCCAGCATTTT
>.|15|TRBJ2-3|TRBV4-2|.
CASSQEGGKTDTQYF
TGTGCCAGCAGCCAAGAGGGCGGGAAAACAGATACGCAGTATTTT
>.|14|TRBJ1-1|TRBV6-1|.
CASSVRAGATEAFF
TGTGCCAGCAGTGTCCGTGCGGGGGCGACTGAAGCTTTCTTT
>.|17|TRBJ2-2|TRBV28|TRBD2
CASSSGSRLAGPGELFF
TGTGCCAGCAGCTCCGGCTCCCGACTAGCGGGGCCCGGGGAGCTGTTTTTT
>.|15|TRBJ2-7|TRBV9|TRBD2
CASSVGPGGSYEQYF
TGTGCCAGCAGCGTAGGTCCGGGGGGGTCATACGAGCAGTACTTC
>.|14|TRBJ2-3|TRBV18|.
CASSPSNSLVSQYF
TGTGCCAGCTCACCCTCTAATTCGCTAGTGTCGCAGTATTTT
>.|13|TRBJ1-1|TRBV29-1|.
CSVVKGGLHEAFF
TGCAGCGTTGTTAAAGGGGGTTTACATGAAGCTTTCTTT
>.|16|TRBJ2-2|TRBV5-1|TRBD1
CASSPRDRGITGELFF
TGCGCCAGCAGCCCGCGGGACAGGGGGATTACCGGGGAGCTGTTTTTT
>.|18|TRBJ1-1|TRBV7-2|.
CASSSPRDLWSLNTEAFF
TGTGCCAGCAGCTCACCCCGGGACCTTTGGTCCCTGAACACTGAAGCTTTCTTT
>.|15|TRBJ2-7|TRBV19|TRBD2
CASSMRGLAAYEQYF
TGTGCCAGTAGTATGCGCGGGCTAGCGGCCTACGAGCAGTACTTC
>.|15|TRBJ2-7|TRBV4-1|.
CASSQGSGISYEQYF
TGCGCCAGCAGCCAAGGTTCAGGAATCTCCTACGAGCAGTACTTC
>.|14|TRBJ2-3|TRBV19|.
CASSMSGGTDTQYF
TGTGCCAGTAGTATGTCGGGGGGCACAGATACGCAGTATTTT
>.|15|TRBJ1-2|TRBV28|.
CASSLIRDWNYGYTF
TGTGCCAGCAGTTTAATCAGGGACTGGAACTATGGCTACACCTTC
>once|15|TRBJ2-7|TRBV6-5|TRBD2
CASSPPLAGGKEQYF
TGTGCCAGCAGCCCCCCACTAGCGGGAGGTAAGGAGCAGTACTTC
>.|19|TRBJ1-5|TRBV4-1|TRBD1
CASSRQWTGGSNSNQPQHF
TGCGCCAGCAGCCGCCAGTGGACAGGGGGCTCCAATAGCAATCAGCCCCAGCATTTT
>.|12|TRBJ2-3|TRBV5-1|.
CASRVEWDTQYF
TGCGCCAGCAGGGTGGAGTGGGATACGCAGTATTTT
>.|13|TRBJ1-1|TRBV19|.
CASSIDSIRGAFF
TGTGCCAGTAGTATAGACTCAATCCGGGGGGCTTTCTTT
>once|14|TRBJ1-1|TRBV9|.
CASSARGFNTEAFF
TGTGCCAGCAGCGCCCGGGGGTTTAACACTGAAGCTTTCTTT
>.|13|TRBJ2-7|TRBV12-5|.
CASGLYNFNEQYF
TGTGCTAGTGGTTTGTACAATTTCAACGAGCAGTACTTC
>few|18|TRBJ2-3|TRBV19|.
CASSMLRDTVFSTDTQYF
TGTGCCAGTAGTATGCTCCGGGACACAGTTTTTAGCACAGATACGCAGTATTTT
>.|13|TRBJ1-1|TRBV6-5|TRBD1
CASRQQGRTEAFF
TGTGCCAGCAGACAACAGGGGAGGACTGAAGCTTTCTTT
>.|15|TRBJ2-1|TRBV7-6|TRBD1
CASSGRGQGYNEQFF
TGTGCCAGCAGCGGGCGAGGACAGGGTTACAATGAGCAGTTCTTC
>.|15|TRBJ2-3|TRBV5-1|TRBD2
CASSLAGGSTDTQYF
TGCGCCAGCAGCTTGGCCGGGGGGAGCACAGATACGCAGTATTTT
>.|15|TRBJ1-2|TRBV28|TRBD1
CAIPTGTGRSGGYTF
TGTGCCATCCCTACCGGGACAGGGAGGAGCGGTGGCTACACCTTC
>.|12|TRBJ2-1|TRBV19|.
CASSIGRLEQFF
TGTGCCAGTAGTATAGGTCGCCTTGAGCAGTTCTTC
>.|13|TRBJ2-2|TRBV5-1|.
CASSFPEGWELFF
TGCGCCAGCAGCTTCCCCGAGGGGTGGGAGCTGTTTTTT
>.|15|TRBJ1-5|TRBV19|TRBD1
CASDRDFGSNQPQHF
TGTGCCAGTGACAGGGACTTCGGGAGCAATCAGCCCCAGCATTTT
>.|13|TRBJ2-7|TRBV11-3|.
CASSLEGSGEQYF
TGTGCCAGCAGCTTAGAGGGTAGCGGCGAGCAGTACTTC
>few|16|TRBJ1-1|TRBV7-2|TRBD1
CASSPRIDRAGTEAFF
TGTGCCAGCAGCCCCCGAATAGACAGGGCGGGCACTGAAGCTTTCTTT
>few|13|TRBJ1-1|TRBV5-1|.
CASSLAGPGLAFF
TGCGCCAGCAGCTTGGCAGGCCCCGGGTTGGCTTTCTTT
>.|17|TRBJ2-2|TRBV18|TRBD2
CASSPPTSGNSPGELFF
TGTGCCAGCTCACCACCGACTAGCGGGAATTCACCCGGGGAGCTGTTTTTT
>.|15|TRBJ1-2|TRBV5-1|TRBD1
CASSLTLGQYYGYTF
TGCGCCAGCAGCTTGACCCTGGGACAGTACTATGGCTACACCTTC
>few|15|TRBJ1-1|TRBV6-5|.
CASSYLREVRTEAFF
TGTGCCAGCAGTTACTTAAGGGAAGTTCGGACTGAAGCTTTCTTT
>.|13|TRBJ1-2|TRBV5-4|.
CASSLELHYGYTF
TGTGCCAGCAGCTTGGAACTGCACTATGGCTACACCTTC